A single sample is the source of the 24 T cell receptor beta chains below, sequenced in a study of blood T cells in healthy people across ages (dated by TCRdb to between 2014 and 2016). The method behind the library was 5' RACE. The instrument was an Illumina HiSeq 2500. The second PCR ran for about 6 to 12 cycles and used a J-beta primer mix along with a sample-barcoded 5' primer. Clones were called with MiXCR by TCRdb after fastp trimmed the public reads at Q25, and only in-frame beta chains were retained. Entries that share a CDR3 protein sequence are merged under the most common genes and DNA. The sample table contains just under 900,000 distinct CDR3 sequences; only one count was recorded for around 28% of them. The ten largest account for approximately 15% of the sample. Sequenced sample: blood. The receptors come from a woman older than 75 in good health.

This chain uses TRBV6-5 with TRBJ1-2; 7 bases fit TRBD1. Trimming took 8 bases from V and 4 from J; bases not matched to a gene: 10. The CDR3 has 14 amino acids. Germline V gene data show CDR1 as MNHEY and CDR2 as SVGAGI. CDR3 nucleotides: TGTGCCAGCGGTACCCGGACAGGAATCTATGGCTACACCTTC. Its protein is CASGTRTGIYGYTF.

V gene TRBV12-3 or TRBV12-4 combines with J gene TRBJ2-3; 7 bases agree with TRBD1. J gave up 11 bases and V 5 bases, and 16 bases lay outside the gene matches. This CDR3 contains 15 residues. The CDR3 sequence is CASSNRQGSTDVQYF. CDR3 sequence (DNA): TGTGCCAGCAGTAACAGACAGGGAAGCACAGATGTGCAGTATTTT.

This clonotype was counted many times. The rearrangement links TRBV29-1 to TRBJ2-7; D remains ambiguous. Trimming took 6 bases from V and 0 from J, leaving 12 bases between them. Germline-derived CDR1 and CDR2 are SQVTM and ANQGSEA. CDR3 length: 13 amino acids. CDR3 residues: CSVFDGFSYEQYF. In nucleotides, the CDR3 is TGCAGCGTCTTCGACGGTTTCTCCTACGAGCAGTACTTC.

Ten or more counts support this clonotype. V gene TRBV6-6 combines with J gene TRBJ2-3; D is unclear. Trimming removed 2 bases at V and 0 bases at J, with 12 bases between. The CDR3 is made up of 16 amino acids. The germline V gene has CDR1 MNHNY and CDR2 SVGAGI (reference sequence). This CDR3 is CASSYDYTSSTDTQYF. CDR3 nucleotides: TGTGCCAGCAGTTACGATTACACCTCTAGCACAGATACGCAGTATTTT.

This clonotype occurred a few times. The rearrangement uses TRBV19 and TRBJ2-3; D might be TRBD1 or TRBD2, each matching 5 bases. Trimming removed 5 bases from V and 10 bases from J, with 16 bases in between. Per germline, CDR1 LNHDA and CDR2 SQIVND (reference sequence). CDR3 length: 13 residues. CDR3 DNA: TGTGCCAGTAGTGCGAGAGGGACGAATTCGCAGTATTTT. It specifies CASSARGTNSQYF.

This clonotype came up a few times. Given a much more abundant clone one base away, this may be a read error. This chain uses TRBV29-1 with TRBJ2-7, with D tentatively TRBD2 (7 bases). The CDR3 is made up of 13 amino acids. The germline V gene encodes CDR1 SQVTM and CDR2 ANQGSEA. The V end lost 6 bases, the J end lost 4 bases, and 16 bases lay between the germline ends. For the CDR3, the DNA is TGCAGCGTCTCACGGGGGGCTCGATACGAGCAGTACTTC. The encoded protein is CSVSRGARYEQYF.

Points on this clonotype: This may arise from a read error, as a much more abundant clone is one base away. The CDR3 DNA sequence: TGTACCAGCAGCTTTTCCGGGGCAGGGGAACACTCTGGGGCCAACGTCCTGACTTTC. Protein product: CTSSFSGAGEHSGANVLTF. The chain recombines TRBV7-9 with TRBJ2-6, with D possibly being TRBD1 (6 bases). The CDR3 is 19 residues long. Germline CDR1 and CDR2: SEHNR and FQNEAQ (reference sequence).

This clonotype was counted only a few times. V usage is TRBV5-8 and J usage is TRBJ2-2; D ambiguous. Germline V CDR1 and CDR2: SGHTS, YDEGEE. V lost 3 bases, J lost 6 bases, and 9 bases lay in between. This CDR3 comprises 13 residues. This CDR3 is CASSWGRPGELFF. In DNA, the CDR3 is TGTGCCAGCAGCTGGGGTCGGCCCGGGGAGCTGTTTTTT. The entire variable domain, with the rest obtained from reference TRBV5-8 and TRBJ2-2, is as follows: EAGVTQSPTHLIKTRGQQATLRCSPISGHTSVYWYQQALGLGLQFLLWYDEGEERNRGNFPPRFSGRQFPNYSSELNVNALELEDSALYLCASSWGRPGELFFGEGSRLTVL.

This clonotype was counted ten times or more. The chain couples TRBV9 to TRBJ2-5; 9 bases are a match to TRBD1. V lost 3 bases and J lost 4; bases outside the gene matches: 4. This CDR3 region has 14 residues. Germline assignment: CDR1 SGDLS and CDR2 YYNGEE. CDR3 bases: TGTGCCAGCAGCGCTGACAGGGGGGTAGAGACCCAGTACTTC. Protein: CASSADRGVETQYF.

This clonotype occurred many times. The chain couples TRBV6-2 or TRBV6-3 to TRBJ2-7; 8 nucleotides align to TRBD2. Germline V gene sequence: CDR1 MNHEY, CDR2 SVGEGT. CDR3 length: 13 residues. With 6 bases clipped from V and 5 bases from J, the junction kept 6 bases outside the gene matches. CDR3 protein: CASSQIAGNEQYF. The CDR3 region has the DNA TGTGCCAGCAGCCAGATAGCGGGGAACGAGCAGTACTTC.

This chain connects TRBV20-1 to TRBJ2-7; 7 bases map to TRBD2. V was clipped by 5 bases and J by 3 bases; unmatched bases: 4. In germline, CDR1 is DFQATT, CDR2 SNEGSKA (reference sequence). The CDR3 covers 12 residues. The chain's CDR3 is CSAAGTNYEQYF. The CDR3 nucleotides read TGCAGTGCTGCCGGGACTAACTACGAGCAGTACTTC.

This clonotype occurred many times. V gene TRBV10-3 combines with J gene TRBJ2-1, with D possibly matching TRBD2 (5 bases). CDR3 length: 16 residues. Trimming stripped 2 bases from V and 3 bases from J, with 14 bases between. Germline V gives CDR1 ENHRY, CDR2 SYGVKD. The CDR3, as DNA: TGTGCCATCAGTGAGACAGCGGAGGCAAGCTACAATGAGCAGTTCTTC. It is translated as CAISETAEASYNEQFF.

With respect to this clonotype: Mismatch with germline at one junction end may stem from a read error. The chain uses TRBV4-2 and TRBJ2-1; D may match TRBD1 or TRBD2 (6 bases each). The length of the CDR3 is 16 residues. In germline, CDR1 is LGHNA, CDR2 YNFKEQ. The CDR3 is CAGSQGGRPKGETQFF. CDR3 in DNA: TGTGCCGGCAGCCAAGGGGGGAGGCCGAAGGGAGAGACCCAGTTCTTC.

Only one count was recorded for this clonotype. V gene TRBV29-1 combines with J gene TRBJ2-1; 11 bases fit TRBD2. V gave up 6 bases and J gave up 5 bases; unmatched junction bases: 9. CDR3 size: 15 residues. Germline V gives CDR1 SQVTM, CDR2 ANQGSEA. Written as DNA, the CDR3 is TGCAGCGTCCCCCCTCCGGGACTAGCGGACAATGAGCAGTTCTTC. Amino acids: CSVPPPGLADNEQFF.

This sequence joins TRBV2 and TRBJ1-1, with TRBD1 matching 7 bases. V trimming: 6 bases; J trimming: 1 base; junction bases outside the gene matches: 5. CDR1 is SNHLY and CDR2 is FYNNEI in the germline V gene. The CDR3 runs 14 residues. DNA of the CDR3: TGTGCCAGCAGAGAGGGACAGTGGAACACTGAAGCTTTCTTT. Residues: CASREGQWNTEAFF.

The genes are TRBV7-9 and TRBJ2-5; D is unresolved. CDR1 is SEHNR, CDR2 FQNEAQ, per germline (reference sequence). The CDR3 is made up of 17 amino acids. With 6 bases removed from V and 2 bases from J, the gap between germline ends came to 22 bases. This CDR3 is CASSYSPERLRQETQYF. The CDR3 coding sequence is TGTGCCAGCAGTTACTCTCCAGAGAGGCTCAGGCAAGAGACCCAGTACTTC.

There are many counts of this clonotype. V gene TRBV12-3 or TRBV12-4 combines with J gene TRBJ2-1, with D perhaps being TRBD1 or TRBD2 (5 bases each). The CDR3 has 14 residues. V dropped 6 bases and J dropped 2 bases, with 11 bases sitting between them. The CDR3 is CASRGTGPYNEQFF. The CDR3 DNA follows: TGTGCCAGCAGGGGGACGGGGCCCTACAATGAGCAGTTCTTC.

This chain uses TRBV6-6 with TRBJ2-2; 9 bases match TRBD1. Trimming removed 6 bases from V and 3 bases from J; junction bases left unmatched: 5. Germline lookup yields CDR1 MNHNY and CDR2 SVGAGI (reference sequence). The CDR3 covers 15 residues. In DNA form, the CDR3 reads TGTGCCAGCAGCCTGACAGGGGGGGACACCGGGGAGCTGTTTTTT. It encodes CASSLTGGDTGELFF.

This clonotype has ten or more counts. J is TRBJ2-1 and V is TRBV18; D gene uncertain. Germline-derived CDR1 and CDR2 are KGHSH and LQKENI. Trimming stripped 2 bases from V and 4 bases from J, with 9 bases between. The CDR3 spans 14 residues. The CDR3 DNA sequence: TGTGCCAGCTCACCAGGGGATCATTACAATGAGCAGTTCTTC. It codes for CASSPGDHYNEQFF.

Concerning this clonotype itself: A much more abundant neighbour one base away suggests this may be a read error. Since the CDR3 does not end with the conserved phenylalanine or tryptophan, this likely comes from a read error. The V call is TRBV20-1, the J call TRBJ2-4; 7 bases align to TRBD1. Germline V CDR1 and CDR2: DFQATT, SNEGSKA (reference sequence). CDR3 length: 15 residues. Trimming at V came to 3 bases and at J to 0 bases, leaving 5 bases not matched to a gene. CDR3 sequence (DNA): TGCAGTGCTAGGACAGGGTTCTTAGCCAAAAACATTCAGTACTGC. It encodes CSARTGFLAKNIQYC.

This clonotype showed up many times. The chain recombines TRBV7-8 with TRBJ2-7; 9 bases match TRBD2. CDR1 SGHVS and CDR2 FQNEAQ come from the germline V gene. With V trimmed by 4 bases and J by 0 bases, 16 bases remained unmatched. The CDR3 spans 19 residues. DNA for the CDR3: TGTGCCAGCAGCTCAACATCAGCGGGGGGATTGGGCGGCTCCTACGAGCAGTACTTC. Protein product: CASSSTSAGGLGGSYEQYF.

This clonotype was observed many times. V and J are TRBV7-6 and TRBJ1-4; the D is unclear. Trimming cost V 5 bases and J 0 bases, with 10 bases left between them. CDR3 size: 15 residues. CDR1 and CDR2 (germline): SGHVS, FNYEAQ. In nucleotides, the CDR3 is TGTGCCAGCAGCCCCCTTGGATCAACTAATGAAAAACTGTTTTTT. This codes for CASSPLGSTNEKLFF.

The chain has TRBV29-1 and TRBJ2-5, with 11 bases lining up with TRBD2. Trimming cost V 6 bases and J 1 base; bases outside gene matches: 7. From germline, CDR1 is SQVTM and CDR2 ANQGSEA. This CDR3 spans 15 amino acids. The CDR3 coding sequence is TGCAGCGTGCACGGACTAGCGGGTACCCAAGAGACCCAGTACTTC. Encoded protein: CSVHGLAGTQETQYF.

In regard to this clonotype: A much larger clonotype is one base distant, so this may be a read error. The chain has TRBV7-2 and TRBJ2-7; D is undetermined. Per the germline V gene, CDR1 is SGHTA and CDR2 is FQGNSA. This CDR3 spans 14 amino acids. V lost 2 bases, J lost 4 bases, and 12 bases lay in between. The chain's CDR3 is CASSLHLGSYEQYF. The CDR3 DNA follows: TGTGCCAGCAGCTTACATCTAGGCTCTTACGAGCAGTACTTC. The variable domain in full, completed from reference TRBV7-2 and TRBJ2-7, reads GAGVSQSPSNKVTEKGKDVELRCDPISGHTALYWYRQSLGQGLEFLIYFQGNSAPDKSGLPSDRFSAERTGGSVSTLTIQRTQQEDSAVYLCASSLHLGSYEQYFGPGTRLTVT.